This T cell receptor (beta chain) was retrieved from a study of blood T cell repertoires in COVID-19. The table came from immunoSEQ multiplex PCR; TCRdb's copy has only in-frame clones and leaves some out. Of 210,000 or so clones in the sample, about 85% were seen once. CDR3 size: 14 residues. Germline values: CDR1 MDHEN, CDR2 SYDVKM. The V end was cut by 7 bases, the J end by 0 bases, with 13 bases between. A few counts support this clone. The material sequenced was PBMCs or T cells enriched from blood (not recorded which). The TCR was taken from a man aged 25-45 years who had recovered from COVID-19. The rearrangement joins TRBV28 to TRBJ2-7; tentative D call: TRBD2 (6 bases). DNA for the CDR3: TGTGCCAGCAAACTAGGCGGGACCTCCTACGAGCAGTACTTC. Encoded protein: CASKLGGTSYEQYF.